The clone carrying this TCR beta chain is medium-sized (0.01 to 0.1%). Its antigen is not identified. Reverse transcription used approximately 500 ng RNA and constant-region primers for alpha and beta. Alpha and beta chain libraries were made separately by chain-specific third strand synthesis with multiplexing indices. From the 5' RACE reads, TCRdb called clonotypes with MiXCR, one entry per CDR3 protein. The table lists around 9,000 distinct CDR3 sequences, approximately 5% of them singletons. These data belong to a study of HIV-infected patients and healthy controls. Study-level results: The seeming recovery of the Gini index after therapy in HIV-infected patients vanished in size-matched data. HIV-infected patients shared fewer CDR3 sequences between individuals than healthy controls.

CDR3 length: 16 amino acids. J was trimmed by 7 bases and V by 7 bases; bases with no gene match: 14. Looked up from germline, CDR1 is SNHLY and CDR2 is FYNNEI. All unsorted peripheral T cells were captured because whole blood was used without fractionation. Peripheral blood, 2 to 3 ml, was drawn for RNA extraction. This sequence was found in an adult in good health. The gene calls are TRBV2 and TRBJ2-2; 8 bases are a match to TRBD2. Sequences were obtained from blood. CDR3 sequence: CASKRVPGLGIGELFF. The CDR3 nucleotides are TGTGCCAGCAAGAGGGTCCCGGGACTAGGGATCGGGGAGCTGTTTTTT.